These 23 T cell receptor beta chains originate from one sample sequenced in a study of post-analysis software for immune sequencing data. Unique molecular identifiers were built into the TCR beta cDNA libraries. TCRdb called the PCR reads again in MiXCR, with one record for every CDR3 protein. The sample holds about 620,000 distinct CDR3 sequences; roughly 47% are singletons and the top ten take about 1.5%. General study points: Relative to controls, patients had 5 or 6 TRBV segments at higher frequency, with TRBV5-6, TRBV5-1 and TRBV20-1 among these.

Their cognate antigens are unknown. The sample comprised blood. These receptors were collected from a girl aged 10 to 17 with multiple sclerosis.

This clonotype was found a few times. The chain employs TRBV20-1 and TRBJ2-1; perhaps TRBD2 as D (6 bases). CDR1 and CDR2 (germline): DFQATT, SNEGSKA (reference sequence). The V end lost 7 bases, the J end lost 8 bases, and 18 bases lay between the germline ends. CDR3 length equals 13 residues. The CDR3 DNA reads TGCAGTGTTGACGGGACTGACTTTGATGAGCAGTTCTTC. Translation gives CSVDGTDFDEQFF.

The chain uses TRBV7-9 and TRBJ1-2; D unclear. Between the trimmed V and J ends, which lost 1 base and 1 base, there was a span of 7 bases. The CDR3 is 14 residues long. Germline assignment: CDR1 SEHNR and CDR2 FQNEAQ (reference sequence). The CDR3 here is CASSLESSNYGYTF. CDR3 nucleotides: TGTGCCAGCAGCTTAGAGAGCAGTAACTATGGCTACACCTTC.

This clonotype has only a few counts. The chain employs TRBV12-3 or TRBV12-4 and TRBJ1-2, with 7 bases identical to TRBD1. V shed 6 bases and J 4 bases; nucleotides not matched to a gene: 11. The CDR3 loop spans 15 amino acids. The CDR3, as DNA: TGTGCCAGCAGCTCCCTAGGGGGCGTCTCCTATGGCTACACCTTC. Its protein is CASSSLGGVSYGYTF.

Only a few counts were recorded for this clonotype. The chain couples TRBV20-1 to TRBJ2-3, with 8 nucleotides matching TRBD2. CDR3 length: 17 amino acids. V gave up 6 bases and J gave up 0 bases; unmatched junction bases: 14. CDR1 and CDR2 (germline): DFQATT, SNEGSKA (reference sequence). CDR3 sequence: CSAPGLAGLTSTDTQYF. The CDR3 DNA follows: TGCAGTGCCCCGGGGCTAGCGGGTTTAACTAGCACAGATACGCAGTATTTT.

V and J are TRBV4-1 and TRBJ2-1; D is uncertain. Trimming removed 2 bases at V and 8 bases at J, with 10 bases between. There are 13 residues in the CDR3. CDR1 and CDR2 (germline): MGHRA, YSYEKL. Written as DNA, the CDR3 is TGCGCCAGCAGCCAACTTATCCTAGATGAGCAGTTCTTC. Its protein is CASSQLILDEQFF.

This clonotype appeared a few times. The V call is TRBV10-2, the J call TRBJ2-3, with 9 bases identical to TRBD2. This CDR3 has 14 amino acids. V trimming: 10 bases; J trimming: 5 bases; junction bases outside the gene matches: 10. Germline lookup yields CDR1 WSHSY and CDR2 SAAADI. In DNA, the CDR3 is TGCGCCATCGCGGGGGGGCCATTGAAAGATACGCAGTATTTT. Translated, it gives CAIAGGPLKDTQYF.

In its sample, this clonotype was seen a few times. The CDR3 spells CASSDGGGSDTEAFF. The CDR3 nucleotides are TGTGCCAGCAGCGATGGGGGGGGCTCAGACACTGAAGCTTTCTTT. The rearrangement joins TRBV7-2 to TRBJ1-1, with D perhaps matching TRBD1 (6 bases). The CDR3 covers 15 residues. Germline values: CDR1 SGHTA, CDR2 FQGNSA. V was pared by 5 bases and J by 3 bases, with 16 bases between. The full variable domain, its missing parts supplied by reference TRBV7-2 and TRBJ1-1, is GAGVSQSPSNKVTEKGKDVELRCDPISGHTALYWYRQSLGQGLEFLIYFQGNSAPDKSGLPSDRFSAERTGGSVSTLTIQRTQQEDSAVYLCASSDGGGSDTEAFFGQGTRLTVV.

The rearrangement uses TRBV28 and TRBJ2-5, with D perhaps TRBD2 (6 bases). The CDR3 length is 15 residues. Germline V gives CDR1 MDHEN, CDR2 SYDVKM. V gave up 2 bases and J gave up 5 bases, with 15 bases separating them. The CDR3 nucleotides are TGTGCCAGCAGTTTACCCCAGGAGGGGTTTGAGACCCAGTACTTC. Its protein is CASSLPQEGFETQYF.

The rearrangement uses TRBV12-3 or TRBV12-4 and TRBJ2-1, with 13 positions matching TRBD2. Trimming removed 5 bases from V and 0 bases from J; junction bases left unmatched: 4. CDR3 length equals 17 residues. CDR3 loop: CASSPGTSGNSYNEQFF. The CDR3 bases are TGTGCCAGCAGTCCCGGGACTAGCGGGAACTCCTACAATGAGCAGTTCTTC.

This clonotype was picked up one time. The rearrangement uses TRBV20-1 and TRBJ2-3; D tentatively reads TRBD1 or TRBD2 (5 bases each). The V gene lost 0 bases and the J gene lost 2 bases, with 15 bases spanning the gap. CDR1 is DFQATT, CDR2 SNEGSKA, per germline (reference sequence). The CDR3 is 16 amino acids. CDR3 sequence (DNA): TGCAGTGCTAGAGACCCGGGACCTACAAACACAGATACGCAGTATTTT. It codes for CSARDPGPTNTDTQYF.

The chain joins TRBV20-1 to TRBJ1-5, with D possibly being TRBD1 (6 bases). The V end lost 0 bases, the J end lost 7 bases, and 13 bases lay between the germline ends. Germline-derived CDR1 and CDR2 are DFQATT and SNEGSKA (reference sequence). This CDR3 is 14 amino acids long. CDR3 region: CSARDTAGAQPQHF. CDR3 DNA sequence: TGCAGTGCTAGAGATACGGCGGGGGCCCAGCCCCAGCATTTT.

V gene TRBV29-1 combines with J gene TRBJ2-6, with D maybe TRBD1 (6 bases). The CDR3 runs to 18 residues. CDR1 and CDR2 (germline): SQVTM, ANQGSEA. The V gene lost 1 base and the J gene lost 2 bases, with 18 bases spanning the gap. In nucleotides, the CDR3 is TGCAGCGTTGAAGTCCCCGGGACACCTTACCCTGGGGCCAACGTCCTGACTTTC. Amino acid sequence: CSVEVPGTPYPGANVLTF.

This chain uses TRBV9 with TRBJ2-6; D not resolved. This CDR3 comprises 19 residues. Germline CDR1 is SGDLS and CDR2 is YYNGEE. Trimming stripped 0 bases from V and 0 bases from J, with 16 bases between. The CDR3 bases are TGTGCCAGCAGCGTAGCTACAGCTCGGACGTTCTCTGGGGCCAACGTCCTGACTTTC. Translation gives CASSVATARTFSGANVLTF.

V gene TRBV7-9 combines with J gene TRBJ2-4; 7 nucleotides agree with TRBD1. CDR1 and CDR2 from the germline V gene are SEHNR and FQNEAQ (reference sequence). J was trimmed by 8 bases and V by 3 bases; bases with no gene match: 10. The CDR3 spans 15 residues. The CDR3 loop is CASSFGTVPLDIQYF. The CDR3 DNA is TGTGCCAGCAGCTTCGGGACAGTCCCTTTGGACATTCAGTACTTC. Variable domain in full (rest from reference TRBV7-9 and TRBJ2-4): DTGVSQNPRHKITKRGQNVTFRCDPISEHNRLYWYRQTLGQGPEFLTYFQNEAQLEKSRLLSDRFSAERPKGSFSTLEIQRTEQGDSAMYLCASSFGTVPLDIQYFGAGTRLSVL.

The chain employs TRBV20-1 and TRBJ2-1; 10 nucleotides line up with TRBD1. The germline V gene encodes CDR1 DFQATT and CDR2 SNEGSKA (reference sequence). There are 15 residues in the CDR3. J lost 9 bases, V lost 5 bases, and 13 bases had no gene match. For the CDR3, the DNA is TGCAGTGCTCCCGTCCGGGACAGGGGTTTTGGTGAGCAGTTCTTC. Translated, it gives CSAPVRDRGFGEQFF.

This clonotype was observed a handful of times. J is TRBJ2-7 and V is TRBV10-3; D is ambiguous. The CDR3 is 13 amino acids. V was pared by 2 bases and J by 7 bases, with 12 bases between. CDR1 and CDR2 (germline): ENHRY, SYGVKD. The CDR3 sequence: CAISEPSVEEQYF. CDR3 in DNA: TGTGCCATCAGTGAGCCGAGTGTGGAGGAGCAGTACTTC.

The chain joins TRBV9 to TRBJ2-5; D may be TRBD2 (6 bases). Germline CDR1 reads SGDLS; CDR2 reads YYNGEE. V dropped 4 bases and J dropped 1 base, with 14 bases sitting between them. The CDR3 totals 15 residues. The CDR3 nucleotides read TGTGCCAGCAGCAAATCATTAGCGGCCCAAGAGACCCAGTACTTC. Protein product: CASSKSLAAQETQYF.

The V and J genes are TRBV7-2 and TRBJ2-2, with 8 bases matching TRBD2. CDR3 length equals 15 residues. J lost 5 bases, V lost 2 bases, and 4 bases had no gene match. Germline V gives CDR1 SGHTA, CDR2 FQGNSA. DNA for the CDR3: TGTGCCAGCAGCTTAAAAACTAGCGGTACCGGGGAGCTGTTTTTT. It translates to CASSLKTSGTGELFF.

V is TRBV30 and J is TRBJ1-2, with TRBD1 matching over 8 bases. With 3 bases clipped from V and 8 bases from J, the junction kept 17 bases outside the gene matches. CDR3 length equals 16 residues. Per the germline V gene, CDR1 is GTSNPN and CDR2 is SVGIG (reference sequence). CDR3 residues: CAWSRRTGTGVNGYTF. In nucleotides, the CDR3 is TGTGCCTGGAGCCGCCGGACAGGGACCGGGGTGAACGGCTACACCTTC.

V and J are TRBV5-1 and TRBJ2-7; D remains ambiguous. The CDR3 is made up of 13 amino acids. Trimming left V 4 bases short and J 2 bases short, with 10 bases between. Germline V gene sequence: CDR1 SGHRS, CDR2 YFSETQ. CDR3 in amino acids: CASSDTGPYEQYF. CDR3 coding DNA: TGCGCCAGCAGCGATACCGGGCCCTACGAGCAGTACTTC.

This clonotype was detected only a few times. The CDR3 here is CSVVGGGPLSSYNEQFF. The CDR3 DNA reads as TGCAGCGTTGTAGGGGGGGGGCCTTTAAGCTCCTACAATGAGCAGTTCTTC. The genes are TRBV29-1 and TRBJ2-1, with D maybe TRBD2 (7 bases). The germline gives CDR1 SQVTM, CDR2 ANQGSEA. The CDR3 loop spans 17 amino acids. V was cut by 4 bases and J by 0 bases, with 19 bases left in between.

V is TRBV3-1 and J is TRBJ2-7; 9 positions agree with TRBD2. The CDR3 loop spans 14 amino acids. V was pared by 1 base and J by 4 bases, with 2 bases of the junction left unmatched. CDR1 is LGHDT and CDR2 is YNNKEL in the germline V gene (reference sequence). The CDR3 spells CASSQGLAVYEQYF. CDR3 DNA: TGTGCCAGCAGCCAAGGACTAGCGGTGTACGAGCAGTACTTC.

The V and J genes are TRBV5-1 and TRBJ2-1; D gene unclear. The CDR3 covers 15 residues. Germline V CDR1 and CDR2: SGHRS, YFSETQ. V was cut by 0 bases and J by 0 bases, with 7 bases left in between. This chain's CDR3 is CASSLASNSYNEQFF. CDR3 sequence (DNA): TGCGCCAGCAGCTTGGCCTCCAACTCCTACAATGAGCAGTTCTTC. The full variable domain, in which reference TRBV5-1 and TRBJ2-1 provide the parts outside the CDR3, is KAGVTQTPRYLIKTRGQQVTLSCSPISGHRSVSWYQQTPGQGLQFLFEYFSETQRNKGNFPGRFSGRQFSNSRSEMNVSTLELGDSALYLCASSLASNSYNEQFFGPGTRLTVL.